This T cell receptor beta chain comes out of a study of metastatic and nonmetastatic thyroid tumors. This clone counts as medium-sized (0.01 to 0.1%). Through MiXCR, TCRdb re-clonotyped the PCR reads. The data show about 8,000 clones, about 22% seen once. All patients were treatment-naive before thyroid surgery. Germline CDR1 and CDR2: DFQATT and SNEGSKA (reference sequence). There are 14 residues in the CDR3. V lost 5 bases and J lost 2, with 14 bases in between. Sequenced input: tumor tissue. The receptor was isolated from a female donor with papillary thyroid cancer or a benign thyroid nodule (not recorded which). Some clones in this sample may be carry-over from other donors' samples. The V call is TRBV20-1, the J call TRBJ2-3, with D possibly matching TRBD2 (6 bases). The CDR3 sequence: CSAYSGVFTDTQYF. The CDR3, as DNA: TGCAGTGCTTATAGCGGTGTCTTCACAGATACGCAGTATTTT.